This is a list of T cell receptor beta chains from one sample in a study of response to subunit inactivated influenza vaccine. TCRdb passed the RT-PCR reads through MiXCR, listing each CDR3 protein once. The sample has more than 400,000 distinct CDR3 sequences, under 8.5% seen once; the top ten hold around 12%. Sequencing was performed on PBMCs from blood, taken approximately 25 months after vaccination. The source is a man aged 50 to 69 who received an inactivated influenza vaccine. The CDR3 runs from the conserved cysteine through the conserved F or W. The D gene is left open where the match is weak. For some rows the clone size is stated as once, few or many, or as a class when expanded; others skip it.

v_gene	abundance	d_gene	j_gene	CDR3nt	CDR3aa
TRBV18	.	.	TRBJ2-7	TGTGCCACCGCCCGTCAGGCCATCTCCTACGAGCAGTACTTC	CATARQAISYEQYF
TRBV19	.	.	TRBJ2-5	TGTGCCAGTAGTATGGGGGCGGGTCGCGGGACCCAGTACTTC	CASSMGAGRGTQYF
TRBV20-1	few	TRBD2	TRBJ2-3	TGCAGTGCTAGAGATCACCGACTAGCGGGAGGGCCAAAGTTCCCAGATACGCAGTATTTT	CSARDHRLAGGPKFPDTQYF
TRBV20-1	many	.	TRBJ2-2	TGCAGTGCGCTCAATCCTTTAACAGTGTTGGGCGGGGAGCTGTTTTTT	CSALNPLTVLGGELFF
TRBV6-2/TRBV6-3	.	.	TRBJ2-7	TGTGCCAGCAGCCCCCGAGTGGTCGGCGAGCAGTACTTC	CASSPRVVGEQYF
TRBV29-1	.	TRBD1	TRBJ2-7	TGCAGCGTATTTAACAGGGGCAGTCACGAGCAGTACTTC	CSVFNRGSHEQYF
TRBV20-1	many	.	TRBJ2-7	TGCAGTGCCATCTCCTCGTATCCCCCGTCCTACGAGCAGTACTTC	CSAISSYPPSYEQYF
TRBV5-1	.	.	TRBJ1-4	TGCGCCAGCAGCCCACAGGCAACTAATGAAAAACTGTTTTTT	CASSPQATNEKLFF
TRBV28	.	TRBD1	TRBJ1-5	TGTGCCAGCAGTCCAGACAGGGGTTCTCATCAGCCCCAGCATTTT	CASSPDRGSHQPQHF
TRBV21-1	.	.	TRBJ2-3	TGTGCCAGCAGCAAATGTCGGGAAGCAGGGGAGACAGATACGCAGTATTTT	CASSKCREAGETDTQYF
TRBV7-9	.	TRBD1	TRBJ2-2	TGTGCCAGCAGCCCCGGGACAGATGGCACCGGGGAGCTGTTTTTT	CASSPGTDGTGELFF
TRBV14	.	.	TRBJ1-6	TGTGCCAGCAGCCAGGGTATCGGCTCCTATAATTCACCCCTCCACTTT	CASSQGIGSYNSPLHF
TRBV20-1	many	.	TRBJ2-1	TGCAGTGCCCAACGGCTCGGGGTGGGCTCCTACAATGAGCAGTTCTTC	CSAQRLGVGSYNEQFF
TRBV20-1	many	.	TRBJ2-7	TGCAGTGCTCACAGGGCTGGGATCTACGAGCAGTACTTC	CSAHRAGIYEQYF
TRBV20-1	many	TRBD1	TRBJ2-7	TGCAGTGCTCATGCCAGGGACAGGGGGTTCTACGAGCAGTACTTC	CSAHARDRGFYEQYF
TRBV12-3/TRBV12-4	many	.	TRBJ1-3	TGTGCCAGCAGGATGAGCTCTGGAAACACCATATATTTT	CASRMSSGNTIYF
TRBV20-1	.	TRBD2	TRBJ2-1	TGCAGTGCTAGAATAGCGGGAGACTGGTCCTACAATGAGCAGTTCTTC	CSARIAGDWSYNEQFF
TRBV5-5	few	.	TRBJ2-5	TGTGCCAGCAGCTACCAGGGAAGAGAGACCCAGTACTTC	CASSYQGRETQYF
TRBV5-1	few	.	TRBJ1-2	TGCGCCAGCAGCTTGAGGATAGAAGGAGGCTACACCTTC	CASSLRIEGGYTF
TRBV6-1	.	.	TRBJ2-1	TGTGCCAGCAGTGAACCGGGGGCATCCTACAATGAGCAGTTCTTC	CASSEPGASYNEQFF
TRBV7-2	.	.	TRBJ1-2	TGTGCCAGCAGCTTACAGTCGCGCGTTATCTATGGCTACACCTTC	CASSLQSRVIYGYTF
TRBV5-1	.	.	TRBJ2-7	TGCGCCAGCAGCTTTGGGGATAGCGAGCAGTACTTC	CASSFGDSEQYF
TRBV5-1	few	TRBD1	TRBJ1-1	TGCGCCAGCAGCTGGACCGGGACAGGGGTCACTGAAGCTTTCTTT	CASSWTGTGVTEAFF
TRBV28	many	TRBD2	TRBJ2-2	TGTGCCAGCAGTCCAGGACTAGCGGGAAGATCGAACACCGGGGAGCTGTTTTTT	CASSPGLAGRSNTGELFF
TRBV21-1	.	.	TRBJ2-6	TGTGCCAGCAGCAAAGGTGTCGGAACTCTACTCAGCTCTGGGGCCAACGTCCTGACTTTC	CASSKGVGTLLSSGANVLTF
TRBV7-2	few	TRBD1	TRBJ1-1	TGTGCCAGCAGCTTCAGGGGGAGTATGAACACTGAAGCTTTCTTT	CASSFRGSMNTEAFF
TRBV10-3	.	TRBD1	TRBJ2-1	TGTGCCATCAGGAAGGGACAGGGGCATGTCGATGAGCAGTTCTTC	CAIRKGQGHVDEQFF
TRBV6-1	.	.	TRBJ2-1	TGTGCCAGCAGGCGGGACACCTCCTACAATGAGCAGTTCTTC	CASRRDTSYNEQFF
TRBV11-2	.	TRBD2	TRBJ2-1	TGTGCCAGCAGCTTAGTGTCCAGGCCGACGACTAGCGGGGGGGCAAATGAGCAGTTCTTC	CASSLVSRPTTSGGANEQFF
TRBV10-3	few	.	TRBJ1-2	TGTGCCATCAGTCTAGGACAGAACTATGGCTACACCTTC	CAISLGQNYGYTF
TRBV7-9	many	.	TRBJ2-3	TGTGCCAGCAGCTACCAGACAGGTGGCCCAGATACGCAGTATTTT	CASSYQTGGPDTQYF
TRBV5-1	.	TRBD1	TRBJ1-4	TGCGCCAGCAGCTGGACAGGGAGGGAAAAACTGTTTTTT	CASSWTGREKLFF
TRBV2	.	.	TRBJ1-1	TGTGCCAGCGACCCAGAGGCAGGGGCGAACACTGAAGCTTTCTTT	CASDPEAGANTEAFF
TRBV11-3	many	TRBD2	TRBJ2-1	TGTGCCAGCAGCCCGGGTCTAGGGCGGGGGGGGAGGTACAATGAGCAGTTCTTC	CASSPGLGRGGRYNEQFF
TRBV11-2	.	TRBD1	TRBJ2-3	TGTGCCAGCAGGCCACCGGGACAGGGTACAGATACGCAGTATTTT	CASRPPGQGTDTQYF
TRBV6-1	few	.	TRBJ1-6	TGTGCCAGCAGTGAACGAAGGGGTAATTCACCCCTCCACTTT	CASSERRGNSPLHF
TRBV15	many	TRBD1	TRBJ2-1	TGTGCCACCAGCAGCCGGGACAGGGAGATCAATGAGCAGTTCTTC	CATSSRDREINEQFF
TRBV7-8	few	TRBD1	TRBJ2-7	TGTGCCAGCAGCTTATTCTCCCGACAGGGGACCGAGCAGTACTTC	CASSLFSRQGTEQYF
TRBV4-1	.	.	TRBJ1-1	TGCGCCAGCAGCCGCAAGGACAGTGGGCCTGAAGCTTTCTTT	CASSRKDSGPEAFF
TRBV20-1	few	.	TRBJ1-5	TGCAGTGCTATCAGGGACAGCAATCAGCCCCAGCATTTT	CSAIRDSNQPQHF
TRBV20-1	few	.	TRBJ1-2	TGCAGTGCTAGAGATCCCCCGACGGACTATGGCTACACCTTC	CSARDPPTDYGYTF
TRBV28	.	.	TRBJ2-7	TGTGCAAGCGGCAATCCGGGGGCCAGCGAGCAGTACTTC	CASGNPGASEQYF
TRBV10-3	.	TRBD2	TRBJ2-1	TGTGCCATCAGTGATCGAGGGGATCTAGCGGGAGGTTCTTTGTTCTTC	CAISDRGDLAGGSLFF
TRBV5-1	.	TRBD2	TRBJ2-1	TGCGCCAGCAGCCAGAGGGGAACTTTAGCGGGAGTGGGAGACAATGAGCAGTTCTTC	CASSQRGTLAGVGDNEQFF
TRBV6-5	many	TRBD1	TRBJ1-2	TGTGCCAGCAGTTCCTCGGACAGGGGAAACTATGGCTACACCTTC	CASSSSDRGNYGYTF
TRBV15	many	.	TRBJ2-5	TGTGCCACCAGCAGAGTCGGGTACCAAGAGACCCAGTACTTC	CATSRVGYQETQYF
TRBV7-9	.	.	TRBJ1-2	TGTGCCAGCAGCTCAGGACTACAGGCCCACTATGGCTACACCTTC	CASSSGLQAHYGYTF
TRBV7-2	few	TRBD2	TRBJ2-7	TGTGCCAGCAGCTTCGCGGGGGGTCCCTCCTACGAGCAGTACTTC	CASSFAGGPSYEQYF
TRBV20-1	few	TRBD2	TRBJ2-1	TGCAGTGCTAGCCCCTGGGGGGGCTCCTACAATGAGCAGTTCTTC	CSASPWGGSYNEQFF
TRBV18	many	.	TRBJ1-2	TGTGCCAGCTCACCAAAATCGGCGGGCTACACCTTC	CASSPKSAGYTF
TRBV6-2/TRBV6-3	many	.	TRBJ1-4	TGTGCCAGCAACGGGTGGTCTAATGAAAAACTGTTTTTT	CASNGWSNEKLFF
TRBV2	many	.	TRBJ2-1	TGTGCCAGCACAGGGACGACCATCCGGCAGTTCTTC	CASTGTTIRQFF
TRBV12-3/TRBV12-4	few	.	TRBJ1-5	TGTGCCAGCAGCACCTTTCCTAGCAATCAGCCCCAGCATTTT	CASSTFPSNQPQHF
TRBV11-2	.	.	TRBJ2-3	TGTGCCAGCAGCGCCCGGGACAAGCTCCCAGATACGCAGTATTTT	CASSARDKLPDTQYF